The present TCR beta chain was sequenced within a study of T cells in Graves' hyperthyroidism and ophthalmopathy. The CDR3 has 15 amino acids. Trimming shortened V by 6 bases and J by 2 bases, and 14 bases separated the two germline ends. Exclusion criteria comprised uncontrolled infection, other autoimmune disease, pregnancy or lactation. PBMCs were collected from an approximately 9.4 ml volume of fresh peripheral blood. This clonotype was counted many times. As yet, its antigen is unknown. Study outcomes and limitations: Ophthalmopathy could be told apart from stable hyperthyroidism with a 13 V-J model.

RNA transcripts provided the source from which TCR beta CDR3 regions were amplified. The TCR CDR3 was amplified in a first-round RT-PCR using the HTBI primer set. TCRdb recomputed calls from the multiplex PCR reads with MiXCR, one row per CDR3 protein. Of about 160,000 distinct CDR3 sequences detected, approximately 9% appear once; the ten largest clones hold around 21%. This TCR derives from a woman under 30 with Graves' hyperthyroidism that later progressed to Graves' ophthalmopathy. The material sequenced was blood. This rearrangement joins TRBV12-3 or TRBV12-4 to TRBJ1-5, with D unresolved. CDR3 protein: CASSDELFGNQPQHF. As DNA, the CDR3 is TGTGCCAGCAGCGACGAGCTGTTCGGCAATCAGCCCCAGCATTTT.